This T cell receptor (beta chain) was obtained from a study of OX40 agonist ivuxolimab in advanced cancers. Overall study results and limits: CD8+ T cells averaged more expanded clones than CD4+.

About this clone: Its target is unknown.

Using immunoSEQ multiplex PCR, the repertoire was profiled, and TCRdb retains in-frame clones only, with some absent. The data contain 60,000 or so clones, about nine tenths of them singletons. Germline CDR1 and CDR2: SGHKS and YYEKEE (reference sequence). The CDR3 spans 12 residues. Trimming cost V 0 bases and J 8 bases, with 8 bases left between them. The material was CD4+ or CD8+ T cells sorted from blood, obtained in a trial of the OX40 agonist ivuxolimab. The genes are TRBV5-5 and TRBJ1-2, with D possibly matching TRBD1 (5 bases). The sequence came from an adult with an advanced solid tumor such as melanoma, head and neck, liver or kidney cancer. This CDR3 reads CASSLEGNGYTF. Here the CDR3 DNA reads TGTGCCAGCAGCTTGGAGGGGAACGGCTACACCTTC.